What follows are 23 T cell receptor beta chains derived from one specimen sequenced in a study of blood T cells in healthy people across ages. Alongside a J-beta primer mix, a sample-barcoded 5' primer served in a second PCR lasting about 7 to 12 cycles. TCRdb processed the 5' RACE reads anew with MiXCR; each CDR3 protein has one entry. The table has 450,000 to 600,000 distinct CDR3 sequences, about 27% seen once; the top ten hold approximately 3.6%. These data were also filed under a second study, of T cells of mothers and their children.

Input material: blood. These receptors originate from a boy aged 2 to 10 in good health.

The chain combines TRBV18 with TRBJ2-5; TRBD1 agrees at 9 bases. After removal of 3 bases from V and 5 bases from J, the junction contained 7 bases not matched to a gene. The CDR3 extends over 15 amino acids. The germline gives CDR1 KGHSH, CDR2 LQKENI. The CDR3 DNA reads TGTGCCAGCTCACCTCCCCTCGACAGGGGGGAGACCCAGTACTTC. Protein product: CASSPPLDRGETQYF.

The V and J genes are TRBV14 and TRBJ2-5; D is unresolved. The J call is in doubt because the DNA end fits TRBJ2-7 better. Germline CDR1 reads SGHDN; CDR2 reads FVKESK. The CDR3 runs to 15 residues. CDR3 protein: CASSQDAANHYEQYF. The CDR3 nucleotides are TGTGCCAGCAGCCAAGATGCAGCAAATCACTACGAGCAGTACTTC.

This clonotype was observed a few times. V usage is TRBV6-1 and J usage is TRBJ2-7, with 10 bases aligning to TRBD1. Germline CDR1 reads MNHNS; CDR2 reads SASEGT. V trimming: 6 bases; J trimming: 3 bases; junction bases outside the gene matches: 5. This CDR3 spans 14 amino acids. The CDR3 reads CASSVRTGGYEQYF. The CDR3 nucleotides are TGTGCCAGCAGCGTGCGGACAGGGGGCTACGAGCAGTACTTC.

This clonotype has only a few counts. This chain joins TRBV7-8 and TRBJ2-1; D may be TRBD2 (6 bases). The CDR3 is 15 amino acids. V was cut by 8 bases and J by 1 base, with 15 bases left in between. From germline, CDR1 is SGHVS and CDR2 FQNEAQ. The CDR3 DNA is TGTGCCAGCGAAGGGAGCGGGCTATCCTACAATGAGCAGTTCTTC. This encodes CASEGSGLSYNEQFF. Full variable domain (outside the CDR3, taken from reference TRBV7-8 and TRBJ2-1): GAGVSQSPRYKVAKRGQDVALRCDPISGHVSLFWYQQALGQGPEFLTYFQNEAQLDKSGLPSDRFFAERPEGSVSTLKIQRTQQEDSAVYLCASEGSGLSYNEQFFGPGTRLTVL.

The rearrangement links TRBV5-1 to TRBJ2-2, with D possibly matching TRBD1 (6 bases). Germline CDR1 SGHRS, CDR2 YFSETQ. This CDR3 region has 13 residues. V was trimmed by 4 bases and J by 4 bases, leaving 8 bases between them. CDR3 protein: CASSEGGTGELFF. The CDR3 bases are TGCGCCAGCAGCGAAGGGGGCACCGGGGAGCTGTTTTTT.

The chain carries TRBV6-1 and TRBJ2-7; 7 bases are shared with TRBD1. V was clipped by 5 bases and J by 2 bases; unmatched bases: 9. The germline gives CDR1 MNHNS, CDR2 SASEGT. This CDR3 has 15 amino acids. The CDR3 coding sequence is TGTGCCAGCAGTCCTACAGGGGTGGTCACCTACGAGCAGTACTTC. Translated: CASSPTGVVTYEQYF.

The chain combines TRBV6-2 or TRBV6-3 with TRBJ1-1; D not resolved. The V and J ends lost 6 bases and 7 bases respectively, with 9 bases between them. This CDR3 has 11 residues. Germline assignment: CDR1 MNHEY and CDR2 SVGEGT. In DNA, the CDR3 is TGTGCCAGCAGCCCAGGACTTGAAGCTTTCTTT. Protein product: CASSPGLEAFF.

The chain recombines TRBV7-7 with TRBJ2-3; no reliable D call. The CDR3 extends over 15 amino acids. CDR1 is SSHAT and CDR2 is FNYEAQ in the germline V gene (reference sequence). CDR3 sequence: CASSSGRTPGDTQYF. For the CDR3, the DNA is TGTGCTAGCTCCTCTGGCCGCACTCCCGGGGATACGCAGTATTTT.

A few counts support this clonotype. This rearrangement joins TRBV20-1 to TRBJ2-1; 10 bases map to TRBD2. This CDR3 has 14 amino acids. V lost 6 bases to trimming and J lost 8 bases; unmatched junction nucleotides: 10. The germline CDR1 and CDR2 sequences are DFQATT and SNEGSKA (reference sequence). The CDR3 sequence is CSAQSSGSAYEQFF. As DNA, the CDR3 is TGCAGTGCCCAATCTAGCGGGAGTGCGTATGAGCAGTTCTTC.

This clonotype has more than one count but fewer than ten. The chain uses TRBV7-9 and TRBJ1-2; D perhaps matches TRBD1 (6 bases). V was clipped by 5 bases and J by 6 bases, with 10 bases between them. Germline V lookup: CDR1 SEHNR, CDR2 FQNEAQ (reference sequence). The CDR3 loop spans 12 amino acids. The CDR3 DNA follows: TGTGCCAGCAGCGAGGGGGGGCATGGCTACACCTTC. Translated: CASSEGGHGYTF.

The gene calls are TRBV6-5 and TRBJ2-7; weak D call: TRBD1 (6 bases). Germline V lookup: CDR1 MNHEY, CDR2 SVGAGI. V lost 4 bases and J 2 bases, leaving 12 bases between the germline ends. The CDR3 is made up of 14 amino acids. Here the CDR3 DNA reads TGTGCCAGCAGTTTCCCAGGGGCGGCCTACGAGCAGTACTTC. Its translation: CASSFPGAAYEQYF.

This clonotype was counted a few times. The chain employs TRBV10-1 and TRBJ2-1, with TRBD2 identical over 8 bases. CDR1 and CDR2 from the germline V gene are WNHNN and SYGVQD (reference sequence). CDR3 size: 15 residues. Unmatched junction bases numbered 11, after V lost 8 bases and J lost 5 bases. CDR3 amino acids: CASDPKLADDNEQFF. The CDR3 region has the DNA TGCGCCAGCGATCCCAAACTAGCGGATGACAATGAGCAGTTCTTC.

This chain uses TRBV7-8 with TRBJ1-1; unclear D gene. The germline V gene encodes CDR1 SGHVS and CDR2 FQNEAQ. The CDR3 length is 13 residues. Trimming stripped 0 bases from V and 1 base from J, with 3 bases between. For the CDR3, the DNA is TGTGCCAGCAGCTTAGCCCCGAACACTGAAGCTTTCTTT. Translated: CASSLAPNTEAFF.

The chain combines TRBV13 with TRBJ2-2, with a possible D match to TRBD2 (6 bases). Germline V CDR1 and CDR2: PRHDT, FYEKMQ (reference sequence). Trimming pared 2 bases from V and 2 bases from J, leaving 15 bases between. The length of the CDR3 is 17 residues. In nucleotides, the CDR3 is TGTGCCAGCAGCTTATGGGGACTGGGCAACAACACCGGGGAGCTGTTTTTT. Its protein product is CASSLWGLGNNTGELFF.

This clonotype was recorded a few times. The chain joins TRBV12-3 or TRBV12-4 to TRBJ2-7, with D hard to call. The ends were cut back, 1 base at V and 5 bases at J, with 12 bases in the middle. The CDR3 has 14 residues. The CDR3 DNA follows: TGTGCCAGCAGTTTAGAGGGCTCCATTGACGAGCAGTACTTC. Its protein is CASSLEGSIDEQYF.

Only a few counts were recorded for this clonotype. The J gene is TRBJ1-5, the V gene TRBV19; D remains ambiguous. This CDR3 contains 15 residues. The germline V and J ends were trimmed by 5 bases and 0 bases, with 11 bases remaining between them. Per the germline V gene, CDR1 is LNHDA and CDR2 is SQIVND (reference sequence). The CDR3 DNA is TGTGCCAGTAGTCGGGCAGCTCATAGCAATCAGCCCCAGCATTTT. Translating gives CASSRAAHSNQPQHF. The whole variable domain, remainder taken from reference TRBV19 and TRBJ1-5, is DGGITQSPKYLFRKEGQNVTLSCEQNLNHDAMYWYRQDPGQGLRLIYYSQIVNDFQKGDIAEGYSVSREKKESFPLTVTSAQKNPTAFYLCASSRAAHSNQPQHFGDGTRLSIL.

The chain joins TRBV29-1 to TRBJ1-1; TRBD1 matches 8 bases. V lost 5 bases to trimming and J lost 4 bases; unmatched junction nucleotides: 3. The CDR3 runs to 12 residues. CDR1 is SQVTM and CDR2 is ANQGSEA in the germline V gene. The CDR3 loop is CSVFDRGTEAFF. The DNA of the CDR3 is TGCAGCGTTTTTGACAGGGGCACTGAAGCTTTCTTT.

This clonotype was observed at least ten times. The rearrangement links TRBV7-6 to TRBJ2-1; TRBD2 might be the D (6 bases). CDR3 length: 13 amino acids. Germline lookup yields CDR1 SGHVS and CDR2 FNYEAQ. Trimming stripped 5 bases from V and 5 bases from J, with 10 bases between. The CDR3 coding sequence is TGTGCCAGCAGCCCCGGGACTGACAATGAGCAGTTCTTC. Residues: CASSPGTDNEQFF. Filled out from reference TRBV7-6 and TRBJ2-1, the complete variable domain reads GAGVSQSPRYKVTKRGQDVALRCDPISGHVSLYWYRQALGQGPEFLTYFNYEAQQDKSGLPNDRFSAERPEGSISTLTIQRTEQRDSAMYRCASSPGTDNEQFFGPGTRLTVL.

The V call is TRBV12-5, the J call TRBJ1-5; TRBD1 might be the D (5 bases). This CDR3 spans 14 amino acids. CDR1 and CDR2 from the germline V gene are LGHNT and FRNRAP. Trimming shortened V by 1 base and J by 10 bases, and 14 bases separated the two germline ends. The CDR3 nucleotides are TGTGCTAGTGGTTTGGCGGGACCACAAAATCCCCAGCATTTT. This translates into CASGLAGPQNPQHF.

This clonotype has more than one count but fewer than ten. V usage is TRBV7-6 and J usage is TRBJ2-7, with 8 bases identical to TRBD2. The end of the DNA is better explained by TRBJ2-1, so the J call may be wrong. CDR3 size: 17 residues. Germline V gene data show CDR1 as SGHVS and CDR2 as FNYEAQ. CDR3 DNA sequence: TGTGCCAGCAGCTTAGTTACGCAGAGCGGGAGAATTGGTGAGCAGTTCTTC. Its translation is CASSLVTQSGRIGEQFF.

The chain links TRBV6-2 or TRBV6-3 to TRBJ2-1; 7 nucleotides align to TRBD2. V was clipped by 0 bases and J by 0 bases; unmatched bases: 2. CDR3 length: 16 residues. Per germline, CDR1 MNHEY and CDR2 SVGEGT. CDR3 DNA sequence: TGTGCCAGCAGTTACTCCCTAGCGGCCTCCTACAATGAGCAGTTCTTC. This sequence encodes CASSYSLAASYNEQFF.

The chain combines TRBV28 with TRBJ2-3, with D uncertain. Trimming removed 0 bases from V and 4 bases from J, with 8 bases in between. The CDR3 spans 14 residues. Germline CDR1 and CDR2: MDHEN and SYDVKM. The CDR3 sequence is CASSLWGLSDTQYF. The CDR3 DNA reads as TGTGCCAGCAGTTTATGGGGGTTGTCAGATACGCAGTATTTT.

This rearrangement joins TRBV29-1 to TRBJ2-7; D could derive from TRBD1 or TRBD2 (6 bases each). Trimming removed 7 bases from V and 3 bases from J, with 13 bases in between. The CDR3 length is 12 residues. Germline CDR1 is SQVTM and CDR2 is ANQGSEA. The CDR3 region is CSALRGVYEQYF. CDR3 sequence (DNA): TGCAGCGCCCTTAGGGGGGTCTACGAGCAGTACTTC.